The clone carrying this T cell receptor beta chain was recorded at least ten times. Its antigen is not identified. It was genomic DNA that served as the template for profiling TCR beta VDJ and CDR3. In TCRdb, the reads were re-called with MiXCR into one record per CDR3 protein. The sample lists 150,000 to 200,000 distinct CDR3 sequences, less than 50% occurring once. The CDR3 contains 16 residues. The trim removed 4 bases at V and 0 bases at J, leaving 5 bases unmatched. Per the germline V gene, CDR1 is SGHAT and CDR2 is FQNNGV. Sequencing was done on patients that had shown CD8+CD57+ cell expansion by flow cytometry. With no exception, the patients had severe acquired aplastic anemia. The data belong to a study of CD8+CD57+ T cells in acquired aplastic anemia. Study summary: The sorted CD4+ and CD8+ cells yielded an average roughly 3 ug of DNA.

Regarding the study as a whole: CD8+ Simpson's diversity in patients was not significantly different from that in controls. Patients shared 25 to 35 CD8+ CDR3 sequences with controls.

Material: sorted CD4+, CD8+, or CD8+CD57+ T cells (not recorded which) from PBMCs. This TCR was sampled from a human donor with aplastic anemia. The chain joins TRBV11-2 to TRBJ2-2, with 7 bases lining up with TRBD1. The CDR3: CASSSFDRANTGELFF. In nucleotides, the CDR3 is TGTGCCAGCAGCTCCTTCGACAGGGCGAACACCGGGGAGCTGTTTTTT. The whole variable domain, filled in from reference TRBV11-2 and TRBJ2-2, reads EAGVAQSPRYKIIEKRQSVAFWCNPISGHATLYWYQQILGQGPKLLIQFQNNGVVDDSQLPKDRFSAERLKGVDSTLKIQPAKLEDSAVYLCASSSFDRANTGELFFGEGSRLTVL.